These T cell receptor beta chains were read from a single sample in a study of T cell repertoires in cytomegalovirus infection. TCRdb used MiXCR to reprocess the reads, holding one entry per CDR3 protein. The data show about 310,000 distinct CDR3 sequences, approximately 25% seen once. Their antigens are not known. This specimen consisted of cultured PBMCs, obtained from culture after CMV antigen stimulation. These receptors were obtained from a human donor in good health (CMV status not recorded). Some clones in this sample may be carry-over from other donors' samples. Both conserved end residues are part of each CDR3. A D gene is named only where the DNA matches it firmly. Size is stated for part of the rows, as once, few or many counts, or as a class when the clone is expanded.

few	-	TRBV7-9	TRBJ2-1	CASSLPNNEQFF	TGTGCCAGCAGCTTACCAAACAATGAGCAGTTCTTC
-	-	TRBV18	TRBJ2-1	CASSLILERFDEQFF	TGTGCCAGCTCACTGATACTCGAAAGATTTGATGAGCAGTTCTTC
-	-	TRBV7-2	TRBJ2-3	CASSLGASSVTDTQYF	TGTGCCAGCAGCTTGGGGGCTAGTTCGGTCACAGATACGCAGTATTTT
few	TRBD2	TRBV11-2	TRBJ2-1	CASSQPTSGVSSYNEQFF	TGTGCCAGCAGTCAACCGACTAGCGGGGTCAGCTCCTACAATGAGCAGTTCTTC
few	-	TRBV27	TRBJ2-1	CASSFLQDNEQFF	TGTGCCAGCAGTTTCCTCCAGGACAATGAGCAGTTCTTC
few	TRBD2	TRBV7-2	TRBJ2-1	CASSLVGTSGSRNEQFF	TGTGCCAGCAGCTTAGTGGGGACTAGCGGGAGTAGGAATGAGCAGTTCTTC
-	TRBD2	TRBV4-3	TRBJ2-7	CASSQVLAGVYEQYF	TGCGCCAGCAGCCAAGTGCTAGCGGGAGTGTACGAGCAGTACTTC
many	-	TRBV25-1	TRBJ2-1	CASSGLTRTVASIIF	TGTGCCAGCAGCGGTTTAACAAGGACAGTTGCCTCAATCATTTTC
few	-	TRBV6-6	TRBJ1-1	CASSYRGPEAFF	TGTGCCAGCAGTTATCGAGGGCCAGAAGCTTTCTTT
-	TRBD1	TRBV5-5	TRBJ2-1	CASSSTGGRDEQFF	TGTGCCAGCAGCTCTACAGGGGGCAGGGATGAGCAGTTCTTC
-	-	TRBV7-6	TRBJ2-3	CASSSSPWGDTQYF	TGTGCCAGCAGCTCCTCCCCCTGGGGGGATACGCAGTATTTT
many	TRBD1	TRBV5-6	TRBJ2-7	CASSLTGVYEQYF	TGTGCCAGCAGCTTAACAGGGGTCTACGAGCAGTACTTC
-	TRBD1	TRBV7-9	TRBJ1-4	CASSTPGQALATNEKLFF	TGTGCCAGCAGCACCCCGGGACAGGCACTTGCAACTAATGAAAAACTGTTTTTT
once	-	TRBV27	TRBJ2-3	CASSLVKVKGTDTQYF	TGTGCCAGCAGTTTAGTCAAGGTTAAAGGTACAGATACGCAGTATTTT
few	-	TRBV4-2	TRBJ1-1	CASSQGETEAFF	TGTGCCAGCAGCCAAGGGGAAACTGAAGCTTTCTTT
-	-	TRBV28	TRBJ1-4	CASSSQGYFNEKLFF	TGTGCCAGCAGTTCCCAGGGATACTTTAATGAAAAACTGTTTTTT
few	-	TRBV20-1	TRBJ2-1	CSANGANRNEQFF	TGCAGTGCTAATGGGGCCAACCGCAATGAGCAGTTCTTC
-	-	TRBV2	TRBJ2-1	CASSGTRTGGEQFF	TGTGCCAGCTCCGGGACTCGTACGGGTGGGGAGCAGTTCTTC
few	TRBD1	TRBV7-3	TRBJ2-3	CASSQGQSTDTQYF	TGTGCCAGCAGCCAGGGACAGAGCACAGATACGCAGTATTTT
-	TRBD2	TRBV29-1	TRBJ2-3	CSVGKPVGGRGVLDTQYF	TGCAGCGTTGGTAAACCCGTCGGCGGGAGGGGTGTCCTGGATACGCAGTATTTT
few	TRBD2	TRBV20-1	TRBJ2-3	CSASRLAGELTDTQYF	TGCAGTGCTTCTCGACTAGCGGGAGAGCTCACAGATACGCAGTATTTT
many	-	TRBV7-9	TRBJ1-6	CASSFRRTEQNSPLHF	TGTGCCAGCAGTTTTCGGCGGACAGAACAGAATTCACCCCTCCACTTT
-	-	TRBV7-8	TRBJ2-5	CASSRAGTTRRETQYF	TGTGCCAGCAGCCGAGCCGGGACAACCCGTCGCGAGACCCAGTACTTC
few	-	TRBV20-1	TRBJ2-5	CSARGYIGETQYF	TGCAGTGCTAGAGGCTACATCGGGGAGACCCAGTACTTC
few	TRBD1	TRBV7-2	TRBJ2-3	CASSLDRGVFTDTQYF	TGTGCCAGCAGCTTAGACAGGGGCGTCTTCACAGATACGCAGTATTTT
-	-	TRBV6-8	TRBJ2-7	CATERDGSYEQYF	TGTGCCACCGAACGGGACGGAAGCTACGAGCAGTACTTC
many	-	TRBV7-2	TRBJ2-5	CASSSEPYSETQYF	TGTGCCAGCAGCTCCGAGCCCTACTCGGAGACCCAGTACTTC
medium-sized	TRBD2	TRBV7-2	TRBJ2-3	CASRVTSGTVADTQYF	TGTGCCAGCAGGGTGACTAGCGGGACAGTTGCAGATACGCAGTATTTT